This paragraph covers one T cell receptor beta chain sequence. There are 16 residues in the CDR3. J lost 2 bases, V lost 4 bases, and 7 bases had no gene match. The germline V gene encodes CDR1 LNHDA and CDR2 SQIVND (reference sequence). Some clones are missing from TCRdb's copy, which holds only in-frame ones; the method was immunoSEQ multiplex PCR. The sample lists approximately 260,000 clones; roughly nine tenths were seen once. This entry is derived from a study of blood T cell repertoires in COVID-19. On the study more broadly: COVID-19 samples from acute and convalescent phases originated in the United States, Italy and Spain. PBMCs, B-cell-depleted T cells, or T cells provided the cDNA or gDNA that made up the material.

The receptor was isolated from a woman aged 40-49 years who had recovered from COVID-19. The specimen sequenced was peripheral blood. V gene TRBV19 combines with J gene TRBJ2-3; 9 bases agree with TRBD2. CDR3 residues: CASSTRTSENTDTQYF. DNA of the CDR3: TGTGCCAGTAGTACCCGGACTAGCGAAAACACAGATACGCAGTATTTT.